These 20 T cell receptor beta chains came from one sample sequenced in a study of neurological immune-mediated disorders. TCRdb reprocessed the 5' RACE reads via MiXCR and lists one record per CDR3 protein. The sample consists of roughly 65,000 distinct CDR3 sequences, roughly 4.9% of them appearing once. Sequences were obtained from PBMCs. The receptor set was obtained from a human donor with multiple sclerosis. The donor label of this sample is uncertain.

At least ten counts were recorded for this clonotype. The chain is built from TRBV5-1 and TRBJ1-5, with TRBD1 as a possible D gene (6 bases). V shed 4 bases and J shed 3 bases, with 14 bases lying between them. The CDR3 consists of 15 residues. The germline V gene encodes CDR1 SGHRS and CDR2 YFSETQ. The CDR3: CASSPTGGLNQPQHF. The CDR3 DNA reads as TGCGCCAGCAGCCCGACCGGGGGCCTCAATCAGCCCCAGCATTTT.

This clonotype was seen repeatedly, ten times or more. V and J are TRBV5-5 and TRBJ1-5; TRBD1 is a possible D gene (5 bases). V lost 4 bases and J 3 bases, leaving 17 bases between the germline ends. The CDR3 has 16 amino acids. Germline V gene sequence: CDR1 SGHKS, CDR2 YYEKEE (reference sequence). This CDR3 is CASSDSGGLINQPQHF. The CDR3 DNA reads TGTGCCAGCAGCGATTCGGGGGGACTCATCAATCAGCCCCAGCATTTT.

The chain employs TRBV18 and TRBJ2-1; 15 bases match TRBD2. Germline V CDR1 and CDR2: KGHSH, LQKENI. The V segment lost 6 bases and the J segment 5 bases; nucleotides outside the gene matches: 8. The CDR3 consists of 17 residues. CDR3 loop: CASSLGLAGGRNNEQFF. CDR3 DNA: TGTGCCAGCTCGCTCGGACTAGCGGGGGGGCGGAACAATGAGCAGTTCTTC.

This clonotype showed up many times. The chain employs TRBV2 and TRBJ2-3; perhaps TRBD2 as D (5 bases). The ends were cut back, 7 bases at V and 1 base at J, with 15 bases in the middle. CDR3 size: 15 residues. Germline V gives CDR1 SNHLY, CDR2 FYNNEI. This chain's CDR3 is CASTGWTPGTDTQYF. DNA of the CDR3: TGTGCCAGCACTGGATGGACTCCTGGCACAGATACGCAGTATTTT.

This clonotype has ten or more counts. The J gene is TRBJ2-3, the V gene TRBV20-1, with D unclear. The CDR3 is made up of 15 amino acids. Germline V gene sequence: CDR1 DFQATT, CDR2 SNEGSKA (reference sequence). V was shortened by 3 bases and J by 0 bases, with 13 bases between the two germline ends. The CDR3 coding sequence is TGCAGTGCTAGTGCGGCATTTTCTAGCACAGATACGCAGTATTTT. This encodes CSASAAFSSTDTQYF.

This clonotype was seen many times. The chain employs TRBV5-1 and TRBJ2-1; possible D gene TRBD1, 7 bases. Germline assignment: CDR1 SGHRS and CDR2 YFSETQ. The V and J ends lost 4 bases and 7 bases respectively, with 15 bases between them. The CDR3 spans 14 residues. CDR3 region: CASSPLEGANEQFF. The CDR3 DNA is TGCGCCAGCAGCCCCCTGGAGGGGGCGAATGAGCAGTTCTTC.

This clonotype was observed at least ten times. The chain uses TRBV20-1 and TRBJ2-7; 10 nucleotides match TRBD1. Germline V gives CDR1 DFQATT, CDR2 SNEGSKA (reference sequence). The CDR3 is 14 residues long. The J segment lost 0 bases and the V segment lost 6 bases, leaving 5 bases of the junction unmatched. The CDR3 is CSAQRDRGSYEQYF. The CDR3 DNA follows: TGCAGTGCCCAACGGGACAGGGGCTCCTACGAGCAGTACTTC.

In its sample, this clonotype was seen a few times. CDR3 bases: TGTGCCAGCAGTGGGTTGGACTACGAGCAGTACTTC. Protein sequence: CASSGLDYEQYF. The chain combines TRBV25-1 with TRBJ2-7; unclear D gene. V lost 4 bases to trimming and J lost 3 bases, with 7 bases between them. Germline CDR1 reads MGHDK; CDR2 reads SYGVNS. The CDR3 runs to 12 residues.

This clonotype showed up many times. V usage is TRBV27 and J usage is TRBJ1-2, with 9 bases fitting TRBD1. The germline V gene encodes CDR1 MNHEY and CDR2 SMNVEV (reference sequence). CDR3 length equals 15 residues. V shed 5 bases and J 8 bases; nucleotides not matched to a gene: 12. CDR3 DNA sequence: TGTGCCAGCAGTCTAGACACAGGGGGCAGAGGCGGCTACACCTTC. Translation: CASSLDTGGRGGYTF.

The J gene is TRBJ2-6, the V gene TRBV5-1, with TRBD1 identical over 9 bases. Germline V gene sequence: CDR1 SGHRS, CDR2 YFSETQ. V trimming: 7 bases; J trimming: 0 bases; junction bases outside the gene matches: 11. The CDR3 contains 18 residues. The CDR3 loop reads CASRPTYRGPSGANVLTF. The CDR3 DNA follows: TGCGCCAGCCGCCCGACCTACAGGGGGCCCTCTGGGGCCAACGTCCTGACTTTC.

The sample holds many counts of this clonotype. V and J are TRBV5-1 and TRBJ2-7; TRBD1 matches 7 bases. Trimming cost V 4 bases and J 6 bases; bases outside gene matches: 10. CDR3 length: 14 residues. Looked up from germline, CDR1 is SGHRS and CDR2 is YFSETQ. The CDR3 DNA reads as TGCGCCAGCAGCGTTGGGGCGCAGGGGGTCGAGCAGTACTTC. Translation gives CASSVGAQGVEQYF.

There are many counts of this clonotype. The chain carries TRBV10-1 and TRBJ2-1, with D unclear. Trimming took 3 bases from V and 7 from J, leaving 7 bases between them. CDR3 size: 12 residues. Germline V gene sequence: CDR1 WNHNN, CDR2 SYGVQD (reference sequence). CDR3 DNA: TGCGCCAGCAGTGAACCCGGTAATGAGCAGTTCTTC. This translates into CASSEPGNEQFF.

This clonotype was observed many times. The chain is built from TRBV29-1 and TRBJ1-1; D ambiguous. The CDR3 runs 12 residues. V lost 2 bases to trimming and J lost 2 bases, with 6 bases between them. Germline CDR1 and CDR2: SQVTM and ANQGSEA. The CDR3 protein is CSVESTNTEAFF. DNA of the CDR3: TGCAGCGTTGAATCCACTAACACTGAAGCTTTCTTT.

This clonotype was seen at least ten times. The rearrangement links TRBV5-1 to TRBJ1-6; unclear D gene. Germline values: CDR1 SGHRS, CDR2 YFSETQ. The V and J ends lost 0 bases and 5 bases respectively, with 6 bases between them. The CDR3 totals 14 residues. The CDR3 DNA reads TGCGCCAGCAGCTTGGCGGAGGATAATTCACCCCTCCACTTT. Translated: CASSLAEDNSPLHF.

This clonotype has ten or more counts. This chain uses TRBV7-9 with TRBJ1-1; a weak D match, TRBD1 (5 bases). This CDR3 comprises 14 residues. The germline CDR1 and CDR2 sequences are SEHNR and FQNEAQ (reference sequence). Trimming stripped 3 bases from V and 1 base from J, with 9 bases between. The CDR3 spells CASSFGQGNTEAFF. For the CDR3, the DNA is TGTGCCAGCAGCTTCGGGCAGGGGAACACTGAAGCTTTCTTT.

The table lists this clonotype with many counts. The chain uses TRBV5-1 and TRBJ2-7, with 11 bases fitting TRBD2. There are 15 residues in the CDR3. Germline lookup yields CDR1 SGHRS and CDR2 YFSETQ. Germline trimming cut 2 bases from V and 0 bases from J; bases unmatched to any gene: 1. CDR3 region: CASSLLAGDSYEQYF. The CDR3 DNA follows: TGCGCCAGCAGCTTACTAGCGGGAGACTCCTACGAGCAGTACTTC.

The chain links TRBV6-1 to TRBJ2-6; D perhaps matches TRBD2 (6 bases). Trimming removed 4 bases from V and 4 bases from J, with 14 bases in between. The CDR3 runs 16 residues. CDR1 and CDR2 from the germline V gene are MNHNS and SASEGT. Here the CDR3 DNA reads TGTGCCAGCAGTGCTGCGGGGTTCCTCGGGGCCAACGTCCTGACTTTC. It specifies CASSAAGFLGANVLTF.

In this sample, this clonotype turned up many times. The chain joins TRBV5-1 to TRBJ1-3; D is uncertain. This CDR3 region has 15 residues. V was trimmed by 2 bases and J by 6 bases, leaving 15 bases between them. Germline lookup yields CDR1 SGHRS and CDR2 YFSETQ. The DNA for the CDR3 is TGCGCCAGCAGCTTCCGTCCGGCATCCGAAAACACCATATATTTT. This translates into CASSFRPASENTIYF. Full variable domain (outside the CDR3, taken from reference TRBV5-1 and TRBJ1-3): KAGVTQTPRYLIKTRGQQVTLSCSPISGHRSVSWYQQTPGQGLQFLFEYFSETQRNKGNFPGRFSGRQFSNSRSEMNVSTLELGDSALYLCASSFRPASENTIYFGEGSWLTVV.

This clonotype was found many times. This CDR3 is CASSRAGTAYEQYF. The CDR3 coding sequence is TGTGCCAGCAGCCGGGCGGGGACAGCCTACGAGCAGTACTTC. The chain employs TRBV7-2 and TRBJ2-7; maybe TRBD1 (7 bases). Germline CDR1 reads SGHTA; CDR2 reads FQGNSA. The CDR3 totals 14 residues. V was trimmed by 5 bases and J by 2 bases, leaving 13 bases between them.

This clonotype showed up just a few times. The CDR3 sequence is CASSLPTGYGSGTEAFF. As DNA, the CDR3 is TGTGCCAGCAGCTTACCGACAGGGTACGGGAGCGGCACTGAAGCTTTCTTT. The genes are TRBV7-9 and TRBJ1-1; 7 bases line up with TRBD1. This CDR3 comprises 17 residues. Germline V gene sequence: CDR1 SEHNR, CDR2 FQNEAQ (reference sequence). Trimming at V came to 2 bases and at J to 4 bases, leaving 13 bases not matched to a gene. The full variable domain, rest sourced from reference TRBV7-9 and TRBJ1-1, is DTGVSQNPRHKITKRGQNVTFRCDPISEHNRLYWYRQTLGQGPEFLTYFQNEAQLEKSRLLSDRFSAERPKGSFSTLEIQRTEQGDSAMYLCASSLPTGYGSGTEAFFGQGTRLTVV.